This T cell receptor (beta chain) derives from a study of human T cells and chemical hapten exposure. V lost 2 bases and J 0 bases, leaving 4 bases between the germline ends. This CDR3 is 13 amino acids long. Germline CDR1 and CDR2: SEHNR and FQNEAQ (reference sequence). General study findings and limits: TCRs at high frequency, those above 1 in 1000, did not change with DPC sensitization.

Time point noted: healthy volunteer bleed at 6 weeks. Total RNA extraction was carried out from unfractionated whole blood. This clonotype has ten or more counts. Antigen: not known. Unique molecular identifiers were attached to individual cDNA molecules during library preparation. Original analysis: Ranging from roughly 23,224 to 690,600, TCR counts per sample had a median value of roughly 96,000. From the RACE reads, TCRdb called clonotypes with MiXCR, one entry per CDR3 protein. The V and J calls here are based on TCRdb, not the publication. The profile shows 55,000 to 75,000 distinct CDR3 sequences, around 6.3% of them singletons.

The sequence came from a female donor in good health. Some clones in this sample may be carry-over from other donors' samples. The V call is TRBV7-9, the J call TRBJ2-5; D not resolved. Material: whole blood. CDR3 region: CASSLRYQETQYF. The CDR3 bases are TGTGCCAGCAGCTTAAGGTACCAAGAGACCCAGTACTTC. Based on the CDR3 plus reference TRBV7-9 and TRBJ2-5, the full variable domain is DTGVSQNPRHKITKRGQNVTFRCDPISEHNRLYWYRQTLGQGPEFLTYFQNEAQLEKSRLLSDRFSAERPKGSFSTLEIQRTEQGDSAMYLCASSLRYQETQYFGPGTRLLVL.